This TCR beta chain was profiled in a study of blood T cell repertoires in COVID-19. Profiled with immunoSEQ multiplex PCR; TCRdb holds only in-frame clones, not every one. The repertoire holds about 480,000 clones, with 70% to 90% as singletons. This CDR3 spans 16 amino acids. Trimming removed 1 base from V and 2 bases from J, with 12 bases in between. In germline, CDR1 is LGHDT, CDR2 YNNKEL (reference sequence). The TCR comes from a woman under 30 with acute COVID-19. The sequencing sample was made of PBMCs or T cells enriched from blood (not recorded which). V gene TRBV3-1 (or the pseudogene TRBV3-2) combines with J gene TRBJ2-1, with D perhaps matching TRBD2 (5 bases). The CDR3 loop is CASSQVASRPYNEQFF. CDR3 nucleotides: TGTGCCAGCAGCCAAGTGGCTAGCCGCCCCTACAATGAGCAGTTCTTC.